This T cell receptor beta chain was sequenced for a study of T-cell reconstitution after alpha-beta-depleted transplantation in children. The library targeted TCRbeta and was prepared with unique molecular identifiers. TCRdb passed the PCR reads through MiXCR, listing each CDR3 protein once. There are fewer than 700,000 distinct CDR3 sequences in the sample; 10% to 15% occur only once, and around 2.2% lies in the top ten. About this clonotype itself: The antigen remains unidentified.

Points from the study as a whole: T-cell numbers and diversity one year post-transplant derived largely from freshly generated T cells. From surviving recipient T cells and thymic progenitors came the high day-60 TCRbeta diversity observed in some patients. Reportedly, alpha-beta T cells present about two months post-transplant originated from several hundred expanded clones of graft origin.

CDR1 is LNHDA and CDR2 is SQIVND in the germline V gene (reference sequence). This CDR3 region has 16 residues. V shed 9 bases and J shed 4 bases, with 24 bases lying between them. The chain has TRBV19 and TRBJ1-1; D gene ambiguous. The sequence was obtained from a male patient under 18 who had a stem cell transplant for acute myeloid leukemia, so the T cells may come from the graft donor. The sample here was PBMCs, mostly from graft donor cells, taken 360 days after TCRalphabeta/CD19-depleted stem cell transplant. In DNA form, the CDR3 reads TGTGCCAGCCAGACCCTAGCACCCCCTCTACCCACTGAAGCTTTCTTT. Translation: CASQTLAPPLPTEAFF.